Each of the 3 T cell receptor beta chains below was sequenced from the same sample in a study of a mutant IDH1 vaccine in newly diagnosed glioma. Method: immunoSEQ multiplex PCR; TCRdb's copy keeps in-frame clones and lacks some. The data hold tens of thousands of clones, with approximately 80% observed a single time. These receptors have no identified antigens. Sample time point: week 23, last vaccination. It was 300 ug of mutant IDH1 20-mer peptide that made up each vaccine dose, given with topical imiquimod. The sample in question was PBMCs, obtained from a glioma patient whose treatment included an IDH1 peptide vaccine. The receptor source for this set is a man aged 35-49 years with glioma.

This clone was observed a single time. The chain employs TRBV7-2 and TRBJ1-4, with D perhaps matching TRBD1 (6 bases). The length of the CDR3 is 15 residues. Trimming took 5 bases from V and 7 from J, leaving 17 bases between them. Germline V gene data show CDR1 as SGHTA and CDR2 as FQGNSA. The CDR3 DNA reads TGTGCCAGCAGCCAAGGGGGTACGGCTAGTGAAAAACTGTTTTTT. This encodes CASSQGGTASEKLFF.

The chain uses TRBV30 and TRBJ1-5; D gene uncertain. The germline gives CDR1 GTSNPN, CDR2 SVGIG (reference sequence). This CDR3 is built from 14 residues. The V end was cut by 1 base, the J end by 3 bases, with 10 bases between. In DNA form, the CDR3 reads TGTGCCTGGAGTGGAGGACGGAACAATCAGCCCCAGCATTTT. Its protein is CAWSGGRNNQPQHF.

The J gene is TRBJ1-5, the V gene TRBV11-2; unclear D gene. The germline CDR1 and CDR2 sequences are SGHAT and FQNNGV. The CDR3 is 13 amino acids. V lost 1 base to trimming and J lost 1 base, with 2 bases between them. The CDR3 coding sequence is TGTGCCAGCAGCTTAGGGAGCAATCAGCCCCAGCATTTT. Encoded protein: CASSLGSNQPQHF.